This T cell receptor beta chain was identified during a study of cytomegalovirus exposure and HLA in healthy donors. The CDR3 covers 14 residues. Per the germline V gene, CDR1 is SGHRS and CDR2 is YFSETQ. The trim removed 4 bases at V and 4 bases at J, leaving 5 bases unmatched. Both 60 Vbeta primers and 13 Jbeta primers went into the PCR. Some clones are missing from TCRdb's copy, which holds only in-frame ones; the method was immunoSEQ multiplex PCR. In the table there are under 130,000 clones, about 81% of which are singletons. The origin of this receptor is a man aged 30 to 39 in good health and CMV-seronegative. The rearrangement joins TRBV5-1 to TRBJ2-5, with 9 bases matching TRBD1. Material for sequencing was PBMCs. The CDR3 DNA follows: TGCGCCAGCAGCCCGGACAGGGGCCGAGAGACCCAGTACTTC. Its translation: CASSPDRGRETQYF.